The 13 T cell receptor beta chains below all came from one sample that was sequenced in a study of T-cell reconstitution after alpha-beta-depleted transplantation in children. Unique molecular identifiers were incorporated during preparation of the TCRbeta library. TCRdb called the PCR reads again in MiXCR, with one record for every CDR3 protein. The sample includes about 540,000 distinct CDR3 sequences, around 18% of them seen just once. Sequences were derived from PBMCs from the stem cell graft donor, sampled from the stem cell graft. The receptors stem from a human donor who donated a stem cell graft to a child with acute lymphoblastic leukemia.

This clonotype was detected many times. CDR3 in DNA: TGTGCCAGCAGCCCTTCAGGTTTGGGGAAAAACATTCAGTACTTC. As protein: CASSPSGLGKNIQYF. The rearrangement joins TRBV9 to TRBJ2-4, with D unresolved. From germline, CDR1 is SGDLS and CDR2 YYNGEE. CDR3 length equals 15 residues. The V and J ends lost 4 bases and 4 bases respectively, with 15 bases between them.

This clonotype was counted a few times. The V gene is TRBV20-1, the J gene TRBJ2-5, with D possibly being TRBD1 (6 bases). The germline CDR1 and CDR2 sequences are DFQATT and SNEGSKA (reference sequence). The CDR3 totals 15 residues. V was shortened by 1 base and J by 1 base, with 13 bases between the two germline ends. CDR3 residues: CSARVFGRGQETQYF. The CDR3 bases are TGCAGTGCTAGAGTGTTCGGCAGGGGCCAAGAGACCCAGTACTTC.

CDR3 sequence reads: CASSMGTADNSPLHF. CDR3 sequence (DNA): TGTGCCAGTAGTATGGGGACGGCGGATAATTCACCCCTCCACTTT. The chain employs TRBV19 and TRBJ1-6; tentative D call: TRBD1 (5 bases). The CDR3 runs 15 residues. Germline V gene sequence: CDR1 LNHDA, CDR2 SQIVND (reference sequence). Trimming left V 3 bases short and J 5 bases short, with 11 bases between.

The gene calls are TRBV29-1 and TRBJ2-7; 7 bases map to TRBD2. This CDR3 is 15 amino acids long. Germline V gene sequence: CDR1 SQVTM, CDR2 ANQGSEA. V was clipped by 0 bases and J by 2 bases; unmatched bases: 7. The CDR3 is CSVEDPASGPYEQYF. The DNA for the CDR3 is TGCAGCGTTGAAGATCCGGCTAGCGGCCCCTACGAGCAGTACTTC.

This sequence joins TRBV7-2 and TRBJ2-7, with 9 bases that match TRBD1. The CDR3 covers 16 residues. Germline trimming cut 1 base from V and 1 base from J; bases unmatched to any gene: 5. CDR1 SGHTA and CDR2 FQGNSA come from the germline V gene. Here the CDR3 DNA reads TGTGCCAGCAGCTTAGAAGGGACAGGGATGTCCTACGAGCAGTACTTC. This codes for CASSLEGTGMSYEQYF. The full variable domain, completed using reference TRBV7-2 and TRBJ2-7, is GAGVSQSPSNKVTEKGKDVELRCDPISGHTALYWYRQSLGQGLEFLIYFQGNSAPDKSGLPSDRFSAERTGGSVSTLTIQRTQQEDSAVYLCASSLEGTGMSYEQYFGPGTRLTVT.

The sample holds a few counts of this clonotype. The V gene is TRBV5-1, the J gene TRBJ1-4; D is undetermined. The CDR3 is 16 residues long. The germline V and J ends were trimmed by 3 bases and 6 bases, with 18 bases remaining between them. Germline V gene sequence: CDR1 SGHRS, CDR2 YFSETQ. Here the CDR3 reads CASSSEPGPLDEKLFF. The CDR3 region has the DNA TGCGCCAGCAGCTCAGAACCGGGCCCCCTCGATGAAAAACTGTTTTTT.

This chain connects TRBV5-1 to TRBJ2-1; tentative D call: TRBD2 (6 bases). Looked up from germline, CDR1 is SGHRS and CDR2 is YFSETQ. This CDR3 is built from 15 residues. The germline V and J ends were trimmed by 6 bases and 0 bases, with 13 bases remaining between them. This CDR3 reads CASTWDGSSYNEQFF. Written as DNA, the CDR3 is TGCGCCAGCACCTGGGACGGGAGCTCCTACAATGAGCAGTTCTTC.

The chain joins TRBV7-3 to TRBJ2-5; either TRBD1 or TRBD2 may fit D (5 bases each). The CDR3 length is 13 residues. Germline V CDR1 and CDR2: SGHTA, FQGTGA. Trimming pared 5 bases from V and 5 bases from J, leaving 12 bases between. The CDR3 reads CASSKGWGETQYF. CDR3 in DNA: TGTGCCAGCAGCAAGGGATGGGGGGAGACCCAGTACTTC.

J is TRBJ1-3 and V is TRBV12-3 or TRBV12-4; the D is unclear. V lost 6 bases and J 4 bases, leaving 16 bases between the germline ends. This CDR3 region has 15 residues. CDR3 in amino acids: CASRPPDPRGNTIYF. CDR3 nucleotides: TGTGCCAGCAGGCCTCCAGACCCCAGGGGAAACACCATATATTTT.

This chain connects TRBV12-3 or TRBV12-4 to TRBJ2-7; D may be TRBD2 (6 bases). The CDR3 is 13 amino acids. Trimming pared 5 bases from V and 7 bases from J, leaving 15 bases between. The CDR3, as DNA: TGTGCCAGCAGTGACGGGACTCTGGGGGAGCAGTACTTC. Its translation: CASSDGTLGEQYF.

This clonotype was seen a handful of times. The V call is TRBV29-1, the J call TRBJ1-1; a weak D match, TRBD1 (6 bases). The CDR3 is 16 amino acids. Trimming took 1 base from V and 1 from J, leaving 16 bases between them. Germline lookup yields CDR1 SQVTM and CDR2 ANQGSEA. The CDR3 nucleotides read TGCAGCGTTGAAGGGGGACACAGCGAATGGAACACTGAAGCTTTCTTT. It encodes CSVEGGHSEWNTEAFF.

Comments on this clonotype: A read error may produce the germline difference seen at one junction end. This chain joins TRBV3-1 and TRBJ2-7; 11 positions match TRBD2. Germline CDR1 reads LGHDT; CDR2 reads YNNKEL (reference sequence). CDR3 length: 15 residues. The CDR3 loop reads CACSLGLADSYEQYF. CDR3 nucleotides: TGTGCCTGCAGCCTGGGACTAGCGGACTCCTACGAGCAGTACTTC.

This chain joins TRBV30 and TRBJ2-3; D is undetermined. V was shortened by 4 bases and J by 1 base, with 6 bases between the two germline ends. Germline V gives CDR1 GTSNPN, CDR2 SVGIG (reference sequence). The CDR3 runs 12 residues. The CDR3 here is CAWNPGTDTQYF. The CDR3 DNA reads as TGTGCCTGGAATCCGGGCACAGATACGCAGTATTTT. The full variable domain, with the rest looked up from reference TRBV30 and TRBJ2-3, is SQTIHQWPATLVQPVGSPLSLECTVEGTSNPNLYWYRQAAGRGLQLLFYSVGIGQISSEVPQNLSASRPQDRQFILSSKKLLLSDSGFYLCAWNPGTDTQYFGPGTRLTVL.